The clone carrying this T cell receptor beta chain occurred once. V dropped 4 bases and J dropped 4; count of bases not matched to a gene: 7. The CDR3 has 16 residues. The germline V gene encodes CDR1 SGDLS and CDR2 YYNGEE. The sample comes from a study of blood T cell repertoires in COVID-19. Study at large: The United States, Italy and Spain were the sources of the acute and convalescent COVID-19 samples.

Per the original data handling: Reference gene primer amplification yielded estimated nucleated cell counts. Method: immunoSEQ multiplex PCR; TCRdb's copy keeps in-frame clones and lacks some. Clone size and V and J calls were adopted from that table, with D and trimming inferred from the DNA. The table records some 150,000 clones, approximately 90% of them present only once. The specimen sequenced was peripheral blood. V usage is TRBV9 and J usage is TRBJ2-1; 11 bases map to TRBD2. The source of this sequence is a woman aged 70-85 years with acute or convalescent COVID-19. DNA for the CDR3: TGTGCCAGCAGCACCCGATCTAGCGGGGGGTACAATGAGCAGTTCTTC. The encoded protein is CASSTRSSGGYNEQFF.